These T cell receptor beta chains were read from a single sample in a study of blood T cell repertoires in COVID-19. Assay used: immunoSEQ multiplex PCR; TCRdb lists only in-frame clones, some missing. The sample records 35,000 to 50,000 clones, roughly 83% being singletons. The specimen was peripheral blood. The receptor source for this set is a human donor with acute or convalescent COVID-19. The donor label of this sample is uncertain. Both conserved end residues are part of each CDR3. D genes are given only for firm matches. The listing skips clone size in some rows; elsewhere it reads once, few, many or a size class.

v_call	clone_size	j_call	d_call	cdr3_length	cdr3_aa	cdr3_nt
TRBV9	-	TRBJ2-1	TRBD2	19	CASSVSPGLGRSSYNEQFF	TGTGCCAGCAGCGTCTCTCCGGGACTAGGGAGAAGCTCCTACAATGAGCAGTTCTTC
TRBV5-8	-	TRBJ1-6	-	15	CASSLVQGSNSPLHF	TGTGCCAGCAGCTTGGTCCAGGGCTCTAATTCACCCCTCCACTTT
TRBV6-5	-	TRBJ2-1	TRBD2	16	CASSYLVAGGNNEQFF	TGTGCCAGCAGTTACCTAGTAGCGGGAGGGAACAATGAGCAGTTCTTC
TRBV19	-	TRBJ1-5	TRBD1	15	CASTGQGFANQPQHF	TGTGCCAGTACCGGACAGGGTTTCGCAAATCAGCCCCAGCATTTT
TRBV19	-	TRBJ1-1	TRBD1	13	CASRNNRGTEAFF	TGTGCCAGTAGGAATAACAGGGGCACTGAAGCTTTCTTT
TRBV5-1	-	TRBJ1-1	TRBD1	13	CASGQGERTEAFF	TGCGCCAGCGGGCAGGGGGAGAGGACTGAAGCTTTCTTT
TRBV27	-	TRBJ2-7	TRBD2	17	CASSLSPGGSDSYEQYF	TGTGCCAGCAGTTTATCTCCCGGCGGGAGCGACTCCTACGAGCAGTACTTC
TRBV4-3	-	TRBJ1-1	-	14	CASSQAVLNTEAFF	TGCGCCAGCAGCCAAGCGGTTCTGAACACTGAAGCTTTCTTT
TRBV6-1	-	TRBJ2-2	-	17	CASSGRTLPTNTGELFF	TGTGCCAGCAGTGGCAGGACACTCCCAACCAACACCGGGGAGCTGTTTTTT
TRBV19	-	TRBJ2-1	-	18	CASSRANAITSSYNEQFF	TGTGCCAGTAGTCGAGCTAACGCGATTACGAGCTCCTACAATGAGCAGTTCTTC
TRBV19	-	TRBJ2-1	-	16	CASSIGRRSGYNEQFF	TGTGCCAGTAGTATAGGGCGGAGGTCGGGGTACAATGAGCAGTTCTTC
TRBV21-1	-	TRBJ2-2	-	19	CASSTDPGLGGPNTGELFF	TGTGCCAGCAGCACGGATCCGGGACTCGGAGGCCCTAACACCGGGGAGCTGTTTTTT
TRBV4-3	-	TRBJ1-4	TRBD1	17	CASSQTGTGGEFEKLFF	TGCGCCAGCAGCCAAACCGGGACAGGGGGCGAGTTTGAAAAACTGTTTTTT
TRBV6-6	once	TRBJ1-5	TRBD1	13	CATLRGSNQPQHF	TGTGCCACCCTCAGGGGGAGCAATCAGCCCCAGCATTTT
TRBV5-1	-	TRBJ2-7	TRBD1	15	CASSLRQGASYEQYF	TGCGCCAGCAGCCTACGACAGGGAGCTTCCTACGAGCAGTACTTC
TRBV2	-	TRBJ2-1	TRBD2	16	CASSELVGREFGEQFF	TGTGCCAGCAGTGAACTCGTGGGGCGGGAGTTCGGGGAGCAGTTCTTC
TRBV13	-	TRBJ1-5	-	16	CASSLGRGVSNQPQHF	TGTGCCAGCAGCTTAGGCCGGGGGGTGAGCAATCAGCCCCAGCATTTT
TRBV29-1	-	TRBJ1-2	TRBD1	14	CSVSPGQEGKGYTF	TGCAGCGTTTCACCGGGACAGGAGGGAAAAGGCTACACCTTC
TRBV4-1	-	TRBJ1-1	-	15	CASSQERTDNPEAFF	TGCGCCAGCAGCCAAGAACGGACAGACAACCCTGAAGCTTTCTTT
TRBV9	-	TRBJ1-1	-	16	CASSVDPRGANTEAFF	TGTGCCAGCAGCGTAGATCCCCGGGGAGCGAACACTGAAGCTTTCTTT
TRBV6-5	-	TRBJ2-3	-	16	CASSYSRRGRTDTQYF	TGTGCCAGCAGTTACTCCAGAAGGGGCCGGACAGATACGCAGTATTTT
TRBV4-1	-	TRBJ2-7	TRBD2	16	CASSQGLAGVGYEQYF	TGCGCCAGCAGCCAGGGACTAGCGGGAGTAGGATACGAGCAGTACTTC
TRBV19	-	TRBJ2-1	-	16	CASSIAASGKNNEQFF	TGTGCCAGTAGTATAGCGGCATCGGGGAAAAACAATGAGCAGTTCTTC
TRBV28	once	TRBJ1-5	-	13	CASSGDWGQPQHF	TGTGCCAGCAGCGGGGACTGGGGTCAGCCCCAGCATTTT
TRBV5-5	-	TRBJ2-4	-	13	CASSLSGGNIQYF	TGTGCCAGCAGCTTGTCCGGGGGAAACATTCAGTACTTC
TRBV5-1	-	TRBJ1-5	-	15	CASSLEGNSNQPQHF	TGCGCCAGCAGCTTGGAGGGGAACAGCAATCAGCCCCAGCATTTT
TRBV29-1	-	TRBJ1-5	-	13	CSVTLNSNQPQHF	TGCAGCGTAACATTAAATAGCAATCAGCCCCAGCATTTT
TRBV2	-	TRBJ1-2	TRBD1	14	CASRPPDRLYGYTF	TGTGCCAGCAGACCCCCGGACAGGCTCTATGGCTACACCTTC
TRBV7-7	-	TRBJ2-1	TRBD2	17	CASSLGTSGGAANEQFF	TGTGCTAGCAGCCTTGGGACTAGCGGGGGAGCAGCTAATGAGCAGTTCTTC
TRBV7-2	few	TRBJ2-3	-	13	CASSFYRTDTQYF	TGTGCCAGCAGCTTTTATCGCACAGATACGCAGTATTTT
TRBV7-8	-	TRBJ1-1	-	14	CASSSQGFPPEAFF	TGTGCCAGCAGCTCCCAGGGGTTCCCCCCTGAAGCTTTCTTT
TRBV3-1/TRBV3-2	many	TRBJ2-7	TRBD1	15	CASSPHRDRVYEQYF	TGTGCCAGCAGCCCGCACCGGGACAGAGTATACGAGCAGTACTTC
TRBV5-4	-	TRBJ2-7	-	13	CASSPMESYEQYF	TGTGCCAGCAGCCCCATGGAGAGCTACGAGCAGTACTTC
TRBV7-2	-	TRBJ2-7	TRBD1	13	CASSLNRGDEQYF	TGTGCCAGCAGCTTAAACAGGGGAGACGAGCAGTACTTC
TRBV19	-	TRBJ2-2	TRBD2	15	CASSIGSGRTGELFF	TGTGCCAGTAGTATAGGGAGCGGGAGAACCGGGGAGCTGTTTTTT
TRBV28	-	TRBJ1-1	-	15	CASSPSHRELQGAFF	TGTGCCAGCAGTCCTAGTCACAGGGAACTTCAGGGGGCTTTCTTT
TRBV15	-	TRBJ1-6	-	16	CATSRDRSALNSPLHF	TGTGCCACCAGCAGAGATCGGAGTGCTTTAAATTCACCCCTCCACTTT
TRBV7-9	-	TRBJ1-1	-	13	CASSKTGSTEAFF	TGTGCCAGCAGCAAAACAGGGAGTACTGAAGCTTTCTTT
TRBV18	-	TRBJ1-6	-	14	CASSLDSIRTPLHF	TGTGCCAGCTCACTGGACAGTATCCGAACACCCCTCCACTTT
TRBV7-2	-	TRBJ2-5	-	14	CASSWTATQETQYF	TGTGCCAGCAGCTGGACAGCAACCCAAGAGACCCAGTACTTC
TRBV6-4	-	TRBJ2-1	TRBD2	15	CASSWTSGGQNEQFF	TGTGCCAGCAGCTGGACTAGCGGGGGGCAGAATGAGCAGTTCTTC
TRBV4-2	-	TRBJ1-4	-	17	CASSQDRGFSTNEKLFF	TGTGCCAGCAGCCAAGATCGAGGATTTTCAACTAATGAAAAACTGTTTTTT
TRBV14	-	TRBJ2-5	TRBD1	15	CASSQDNRGQETQYF	TGTGCCAGCAGCCAAGACAACAGGGGGCAAGAGACCCAGTACTTC
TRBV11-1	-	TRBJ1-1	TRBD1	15	CASSARGVGNTEAFF	TGTGCCAGCAGCGCCAGGGGGGTCGGGAACACTGAAGCTTTCTTT
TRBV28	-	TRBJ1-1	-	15	CASSFPGGRNTEAFF	TGTGCCAGCAGTTTTCCCGGCGGAAGGAACACTGAAGCTTTCTTT
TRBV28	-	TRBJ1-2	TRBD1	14	CASTPGQGAGGYTF	TGTGCCAGCACCCCTGGACAGGGGGCAGGTGGCTACACCTTC
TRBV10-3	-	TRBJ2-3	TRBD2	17	CAILQDEGERETDTQYF	TGTGCCATCCTGCAAGACGAAGGGGAGCGGGAGACAGATACGCAGTATTTT
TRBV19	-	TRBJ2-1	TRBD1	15	CASSADRGSYNEQFF	TGTGCCAGTAGTGCAGACAGGGGATCCTACAATGAGCAGTTCTTC
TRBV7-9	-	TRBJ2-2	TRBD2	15	CASSLVAGFVGELFF	TGTGCCAGCAGCTTAGTAGCGGGATTTGTCGGGGAGCTGTTTTTT
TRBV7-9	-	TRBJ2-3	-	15	CASSLGQLSTDTQYF	TGTGCCAGCAGCCTAGGACAGCTCAGCACAGATACGCAGTATTTT
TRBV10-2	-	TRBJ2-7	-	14	CASRSGGVSYEQYF	TGCGCCAGCAGGAGCGGCGGTGTCTCCTACGAGCAGTACTTC
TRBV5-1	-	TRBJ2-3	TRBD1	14	CASSQGQGRDTQYF	TGCGCCAGCAGCCAGGGACAGGGAAGAGATACGCAGTATTTT
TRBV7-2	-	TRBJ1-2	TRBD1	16	CASSLLGQGASSGYTF	TGTGCCAGCAGCCTACTGGGACAGGGGGCATCTTCTGGCTACACCTTC
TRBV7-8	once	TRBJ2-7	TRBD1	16	CASSRQAGTGGHEQYF	TGTGCCAGCAGCCGACAGGCCGGGACAGGGGGCCACGAGCAGTACTTC
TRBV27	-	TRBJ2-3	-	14	CASSRVAGADTQYF	TGTGCCAGCAGCCGCGTGGCGGGTGCAGATACGCAGTATTTT